This T cell receptor (beta chain) was sequenced in a study of cytomegalovirus exposure and HLA in healthy donors. Both 60 Vbeta primers and 13 Jbeta primers went into the PCR. Assay: immunoSEQ multiplex PCR; the TCRdb copy retains only in-frame clones and omits some. The sample consists of fewer than 200,000 clones, 68% of them appearing once. The CDR3 runs to 18 residues. Germline-derived CDR1 and CDR2 are MDHEN and SYDVKM. Trimming cost V 5 bases and J 2 bases, with 24 bases left between them. Sequenced sample: PBMCs. The V gene is TRBV28, the J gene TRBJ1-2, with D tentatively TRBD1 (6 bases). The sequence was obtained from a man aged 45-65 years in good health and CMV-seronegative. CDR3 sequence: CASSAPGTVGGGNYGYTF. The CDR3 bases are TGTGCCAGCAGTGCCCCAGGGACCGTAGGGGGGGGGAACTATGGCTACACCTTC.